A selection of T cell receptor beta chains follows, all from one sample in a study of cytomegalovirus exposure and HLA in healthy donors. Produced via immunoSEQ multiplex PCR; TCRdb's table is partial and in-frame only. Of about 130,000 clones in the sample, 65% to 90% are singletons; the top ten hold around 0.7%. Sequencing was carried out using PBMCs. The receptors come from a man younger than 35 in good health and CMV-seronegative. Both conserved end residues are part of each CDR3. The order of the fields is V gene, D gene, J gene, clone size, CDR3 DNA, CDR3 protein. D genes are given only for firm matches. Size values are once, few and many counts, or a class for expanded clones, and some rows have none.

V gene: TRBV9; D gene: TRBD1; J gene: TRBJ1-2; clone size: -; CDR3 DNA: TGTGCCAGCAGCGTTGGGGGACAGGACCGATATGGCTACACCTTC; CDR3 protein: CASSVGGQDRYGYTF
V gene: TRBV14; D gene: -; J gene: TRBJ2-5; clone size: -; CDR3 DNA: TGTGCCAGCAGCCAATGGTCGGGAGAGACCCAGTACTTC; CDR3 protein: CASSQWSGETQYF
V gene: TRBV29-1; D gene: -; J gene: TRBJ2-2; clone size: -; CDR3 DNA: TGCAGCGTTGGAAGGGGTAGGAACACCGGGGAGCTGTTTTTT; CDR3 protein: CSVGRGRNTGELFF
V gene: TRBV6-5; D gene: TRBD1; J gene: TRBJ2-7; clone size: -; CDR3 DNA: TGTGCCAGCAGCTCCCCCAGGGGGCTCGAGCAGTACTTC; CDR3 protein: CASSSPRGLEQYF
V gene: TRBV11-3; D gene: -; J gene: TRBJ2-3; clone size: few; CDR3 DNA: TGTGCCAGCAGCTTAGATCTGGGAGGCACAGATACGCAGTATTTT; CDR3 protein: CASSLDLGGTDTQYF
V gene: TRBV7-9; D gene: -; J gene: TRBJ1-1; clone size: -; CDR3 DNA: TGTGCCAGCAGCATACGGGAATCTGAAGCTTTCTTT; CDR3 protein: CASSIRESEAFF
V gene: TRBV6-6; D gene: -; J gene: TRBJ1-2; clone size: -; CDR3 DNA: TGTGCCAGCAGTTCCCCGGGATCACGCTATGGCTACACCTTC; CDR3 protein: CASSSPGSRYGYTF
V gene: TRBV20-1; D gene: -; J gene: TRBJ2-2; clone size: -; CDR3 DNA: TGCAGTGCTAGAGTAGTCGGGGAGCTGTTTTTT; CDR3 protein: CSARVVGELFF
V gene: TRBV5-6; D gene: -; J gene: TRBJ1-5; clone size: -; CDR3 DNA: TGTGCCAGCAGCTTTACATTCAATCAGCCCCAGCATTTT; CDR3 protein: CASSFTFNQPQHF
V gene: TRBV7-8; D gene: -; J gene: TRBJ1-1; clone size: -; CDR3 DNA: TGTGCCAGCAGCTTACTCCGGAGGAACACTGAAGCTTTCTTT; CDR3 protein: CASSLLRRNTEAFF
V gene: TRBV4-1; D gene: TRBD2; J gene: TRBJ2-1; clone size: -; CDR3 DNA: TGCGCCAGCAGCCAAGACTGGCTAAGGCGGGGGGGCCGTAATGAGCAGTTCTTC; CDR3 protein: CASSQDWLRRGGRNEQFF
V gene: TRBV11-2; D gene: -; J gene: TRBJ1-4; clone size: -; CDR3 DNA: TGTGCCAGCAGCCAACCGGACTTTTTCATTAATGAAAAACTGTTTTTT; CDR3 protein: CASSQPDFFINEKLFF
V gene: TRBV5-6; D gene: -; J gene: TRBJ1-2; clone size: -; CDR3 DNA: TGTGCCAGCAGCCAGAAAAACTATGGCTACACCTTC; CDR3 protein: CASSQKNYGYTF
V gene: TRBV2; D gene: -; J gene: TRBJ1-5; clone size: -; CDR3 DNA: TGTGCCAGCAGTGGGTTCCAGGTCTATAGCAATCAGCCCCAGCATTTT; CDR3 protein: CASSGFQVYSNQPQHF
V gene: TRBV28; D gene: -; J gene: TRBJ1-5; clone size: -; CDR3 DNA: TGTGCCAGCAGAAACGGAATGGAGGTTGGCAATCAGCCCCAGCATTTT; CDR3 protein: CASRNGMEVGNQPQHF
V gene: TRBV7-9; D gene: -; J gene: TRBJ1-1; clone size: few; CDR3 DNA: TGTTCCAGCAGCCACCGGGGCACTGAAGCTTTCTTT; CDR3 protein: CSSSHRGTEAFF
V gene: TRBV5-6; D gene: -; J gene: TRBJ1-3; clone size: once; CDR3 DNA: TGTGCCAGCAGCTTGGATTTTGAGGGAAACACCATATATTTT; CDR3 protein: CASSLDFEGNTIYF
V gene: TRBV15; D gene: -; J gene: TRBJ2-3; clone size: -; CDR3 DNA: TGTGCCACCAGCCGAGCGACAGATACGCAGTATTTT; CDR3 protein: CATSRATDTQYF
V gene: TRBV29-1; D gene: TRBD2; J gene: TRBJ2-5; clone size: -; CDR3 DNA: TGCAGCTCTACGCCGTCTAGCGGGGGTACGACCCAGTACTTC; CDR3 protein: CSSTPSSGGTTQYF
V gene: TRBV19; D gene: -; J gene: TRBJ1-5; clone size: -; CDR3 DNA: TGTGCCAGTAGTATAGTAAGAGGTACAGGAACTAATCAGCCCCAGCATTTT; CDR3 protein: CASSIVRGTGTNQPQHF
V gene: TRBV5-1; D gene: -; J gene: TRBJ2-1; clone size: -; CDR3 DNA: TGCGCCAGCAGCCGGACTAACAATGAGCAGTTCTTC; CDR3 protein: CASSRTNNEQFF
V gene: TRBV10-1; D gene: TRBD1; J gene: TRBJ2-3; clone size: once; CDR3 DNA: TGCGCCAGCAGTTTCGGGACAGGGGAATCAGATACGCAGTATTTT; CDR3 protein: CASSFGTGESDTQYF
V gene: TRBV9; D gene: TRBD1; J gene: TRBJ1-2; clone size: -; CDR3 DNA: TGTGCCAGCAGCCCGGGACAGGGAATCTATGGCTACACCTTC; CDR3 protein: CASSPGQGIYGYTF
V gene: TRBV7-9; D gene: -; J gene: TRBJ1-2; clone size: -; CDR3 DNA: TGTGCCAGCAGCTTAGGTGTCGCCAGGGCCTATGGCTACACCTTC; CDR3 protein: CASSLGVARAYGYTF
V gene: TRBV19; D gene: -; J gene: TRBJ1-5; clone size: -; CDR3 DNA: TGTGCCAGTAGAACCAGGGCCGGTGGTCAGCCCCAGCATTTT; CDR3 protein: CASRTRAGGQPQHF
V gene: TRBV29-1; D gene: -; J gene: TRBJ2-3; clone size: -; CDR3 DNA: TGCAGCGTTGGGCGGGTACCAGGTCAAACTGGGGATACGCAGTATTTT; CDR3 protein: CSVGRVPGQTGDTQYF
V gene: TRBV30; D gene: TRBD2; J gene: TRBJ2-7; clone size: -; CDR3 DNA: TGTGCCTGGGAGCGGGGGAAGCCCTACGAGCAGTACTTC; CDR3 protein: CAWERGKPYEQYF
V gene: TRBV19; D gene: TRBD2; J gene: TRBJ2-3; clone size: -; CDR3 DNA: TGTGCCAGTAGGGGAGCGGGGGGGCTCTCAGATACGCAGTATTTT; CDR3 protein: CASRGAGGLSDTQYF
V gene: TRBV19; D gene: -; J gene: TRBJ2-7; clone size: -; CDR3 DNA: TGTGCCAGTAGTATGCACAAAACCTACGAGCAGTACTTC; CDR3 protein: CASSMHKTYEQYF
V gene: TRBV5-4; D gene: -; J gene: TRBJ1-2; clone size: -; CDR3 DNA: TGTGCCAGCAGCTTGGCGGGGGGCGCGGGCTACACCTTC; CDR3 protein: CASSLAGGAGYTF
V gene: TRBV4-3; D gene: TRBD1; J gene: TRBJ1-1; clone size: -; CDR3 DNA: TGCGCCAGCAGCCAATTTACAGGGGACCCTAAGGCTTTCTTT; CDR3 protein: CASSQFTGDPKAFF
V gene: TRBV10-2; D gene: -; J gene: TRBJ1-2; clone size: few; CDR3 DNA: TGCGCCAGCAGTGAGGCGGGACTTCAGAACTATGGCTACACCTTC; CDR3 protein: CASSEAGLQNYGYTF
V gene: TRBV29-1; D gene: TRBD1; J gene: TRBJ1-1; clone size: -; CDR3 DNA: TGCAGCGTTGCTGCAGGGGGATGGAACACTGAAGCTTTCTTT; CDR3 protein: CSVAAGGWNTEAFF
V gene: TRBV4-3; D gene: TRBD2; J gene: TRBJ2-3; clone size: -; CDR3 DNA: TGCGCCAGCAGCCAAGATGCCGGGGGGGAATTTTTCGCAGATACGCAGTATTTT; CDR3 protein: CASSQDAGGEFFADTQYF
V gene: TRBV28; D gene: -; J gene: TRBJ1-2; clone size: -; CDR3 DNA: TGTGCTAACAGGAATACTAACTATGGCTACACCTTC; CDR3 protein: CANRNTNYGYTF
V gene: TRBV5-6; D gene: TRBD2; J gene: TRBJ2-1; clone size: -; CDR3 DNA: TGTGCCAGCAGCCAAACTAGCGGGGGCTTCAGCTCCTACAATGAGCAGTTCTTC; CDR3 protein: CASSQTSGGFSSYNEQFF
V gene: TRBV6-1; D gene: -; J gene: TRBJ2-2; clone size: -; CDR3 DNA: TGTGCCAGCAGTGAAACCCTTAACACCGGGGGGCTGTTTTTT; CDR3 protein: CASSETLNTGGLFF
V gene: TRBV19; D gene: -; J gene: TRBJ2-7; clone size: -; CDR3 DNA: TGTGCCAGTAGTATAGTCGCAGGGTTTCCCTACGAGCAGTACTTC; CDR3 protein: CASSIVAGFPYEQYF
V gene: TRBV7-9; D gene: TRBD1; J gene: TRBJ1-2; clone size: -; CDR3 DNA: TGTGCCAGCAGCCAAGATGACAGGGGTGTCTATGGCTACACCTTC; CDR3 protein: CASSQDDRGVYGYTF
V gene: TRBV7-6; D gene: TRBD1; J gene: TRBJ2-3; clone size: once; CDR3 DNA: TGTGCCAGCAGCTCACCCCCAGGGACAGGGTCTAGCACAGATACGCAGTATTTT; CDR3 protein: CASSSPPGTGSSTDTQYF
V gene: TRBV4-1; D gene: -; J gene: TRBJ2-2; clone size: -; CDR3 DNA: TGCGCCAGCAGCCAAGTGGGAGAATTTACCGGGGAGCTGTTTTTT; CDR3 protein: CASSQVGEFTGELFF
V gene: TRBV7-2; D gene: -; J gene: TRBJ1-2; clone size: -; CDR3 DNA: TGTGCCAGCAGCTTGAACGGGTGGAGTGGCTACACCTTC; CDR3 protein: CASSLNGWSGYTF
V gene: TRBV6-6; D gene: TRBD1; J gene: TRBJ1-2; clone size: few; CDR3 DNA: TGTGCCAGCAGAGATACATTGGGGGACAGGGCTGGCTACACCTTC; CDR3 protein: CASRDTLGDRAGYTF
V gene: TRBV11-2; D gene: -; J gene: TRBJ2-3; clone size: -; CDR3 DNA: TGTGCCAGCAGCTTACAGGGGGGCGCAGATACGCAGTATTTT; CDR3 protein: CASSLQGGADTQYF
V gene: TRBV19; D gene: -; J gene: TRBJ2-1; clone size: -; CDR3 DNA: TGTGCCAGTAGTACGATCCACCGAGATGAGCAGTTCTTC; CDR3 protein: CASSTIHRDEQFF
V gene: TRBV29-1; D gene: -; J gene: TRBJ1-2; clone size: -; CDR3 DNA: TGCAGCGCCCCCGGGGGTTCCTATGGCTACACCTTC; CDR3 protein: CSAPGGSYGYTF
V gene: TRBV6-1; D gene: TRBD2; J gene: TRBJ2-7; clone size: -; CDR3 DNA: TGTGCCAGCAGCGGGGGGTGGTGGGAGCCCTACGAGCAGTACTTC; CDR3 protein: CASSGGWWEPYEQYF
V gene: TRBV9; D gene: TRBD1; J gene: TRBJ1-3; clone size: -; CDR3 DNA: TGTGCCAGCAGCGTAACAGACAGGGTCTTTTCCGGAAACACCATATATTTT; CDR3 protein: CASSVTDRVFSGNTIYF
V gene: TRBV6-5; D gene: -; J gene: TRBJ1-2; clone size: -; CDR3 DNA: TGTGCCAGCAGCACCTTCAGTTATGGCTACACCTTC; CDR3 protein: CASSTFSYGYTF
V gene: TRBV5-8; D gene: -; J gene: TRBJ1-5; clone size: -; CDR3 DNA: TGTGCCAGCAGCTTGGATGACAGTATCAATCAGCCCCAGCATTTT; CDR3 protein: CASSLDDSINQPQHF